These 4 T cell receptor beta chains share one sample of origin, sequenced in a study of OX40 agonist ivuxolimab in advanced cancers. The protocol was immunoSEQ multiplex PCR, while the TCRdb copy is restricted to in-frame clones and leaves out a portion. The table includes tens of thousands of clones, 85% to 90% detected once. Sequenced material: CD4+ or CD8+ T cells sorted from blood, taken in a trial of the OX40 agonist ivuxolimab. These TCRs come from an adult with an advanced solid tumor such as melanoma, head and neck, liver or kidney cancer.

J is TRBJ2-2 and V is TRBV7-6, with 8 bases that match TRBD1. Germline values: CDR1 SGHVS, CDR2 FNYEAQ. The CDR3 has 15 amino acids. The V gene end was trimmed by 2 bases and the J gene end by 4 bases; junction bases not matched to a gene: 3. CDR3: CASSLQQGGTGELFF. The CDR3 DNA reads TGTGCCAGCAGCTTACAACAGGGGGGCACCGGGGAGCTGTTTTTT. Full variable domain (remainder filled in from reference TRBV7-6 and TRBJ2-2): GAGVSQSPRYKVTKRGQDVALRCDPISGHVSLYWYRQALGQGPEFLTYFNYEAQQDKSGLPNDRFSAERPEGSISTLTIQRTEQRDSAMYRCASSLQQGGTGELFFGEGSRLTVL.

DNA of the CDR3: TGTGCCAGCAGACATCCCCTCCATGGCTACACCTTC. This translates into CASRHPLHGYTF. The chain recombines TRBV27 with TRBJ1-2; D ambiguous. CDR3 size: 12 residues. Germline V gene lookup returns CDR1 MNHEY and CDR2 SMNVEV (reference sequence). Trimming took 6 bases from V and 6 from J, leaving 11 bases between them.

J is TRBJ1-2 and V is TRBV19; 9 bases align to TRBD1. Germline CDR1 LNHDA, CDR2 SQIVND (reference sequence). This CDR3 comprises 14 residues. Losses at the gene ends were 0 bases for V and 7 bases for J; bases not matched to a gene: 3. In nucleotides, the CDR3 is TGTGCCAGTAGTATAGATGGACAGGGGCCTGGCTACACCTTC. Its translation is CASSIDGQGPGYTF.

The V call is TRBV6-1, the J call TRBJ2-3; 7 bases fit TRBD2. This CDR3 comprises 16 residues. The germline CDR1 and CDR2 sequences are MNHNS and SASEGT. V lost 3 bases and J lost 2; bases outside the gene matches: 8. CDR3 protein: CASSDVSGANTDTQYF. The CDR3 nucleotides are TGTGCCAGCAGTGATGTGAGCGGGGCGAACACAGATACGCAGTATTTT.